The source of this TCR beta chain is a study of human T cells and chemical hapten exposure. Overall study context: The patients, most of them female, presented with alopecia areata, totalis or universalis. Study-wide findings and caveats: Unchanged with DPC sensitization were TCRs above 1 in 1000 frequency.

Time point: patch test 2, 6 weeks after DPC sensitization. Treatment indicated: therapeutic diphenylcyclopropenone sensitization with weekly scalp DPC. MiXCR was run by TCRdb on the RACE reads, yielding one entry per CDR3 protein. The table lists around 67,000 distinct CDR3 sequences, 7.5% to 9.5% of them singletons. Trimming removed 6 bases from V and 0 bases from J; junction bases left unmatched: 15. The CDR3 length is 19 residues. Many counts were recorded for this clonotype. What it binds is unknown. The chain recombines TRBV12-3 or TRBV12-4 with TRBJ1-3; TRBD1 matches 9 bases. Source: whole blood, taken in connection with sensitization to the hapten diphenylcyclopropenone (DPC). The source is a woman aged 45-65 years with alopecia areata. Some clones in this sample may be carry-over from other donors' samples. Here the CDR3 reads CASRRQGGFLASSGNTIYF. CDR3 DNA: TGTGCCAGCAGAAGACAGGGGGGGTTTTTAGCCAGCTCTGGAAACACCATATATTTT.